The present TCR beta chain was sequenced within a study of cytomegalovirus exposure and HLA in healthy donors (dated by TCRdb to 2017 to 2019). Study-level background: According to an earlier analysis of around 600 of the donors, about 179 million T cells yielded 95 million to 140 million unique TCR beta sequences and about 300 Gb of sequence data. Among over 350 genotyped donors of the cohort, an average of approximately 250,000 unique TCR beta nucleotide sequences were sequenced per donor, about a sixth of them non-productive. Every repertoire in the discovery cohort had been generated on one and the same sequencing platform. To decide whether each TCR beta V gene segment behaved as functional or pseudogenic, an earlier analysis of some 600 of the donors relied on high-throughput TCR beta sequencing. An early release that covered about 600 HLA-typed donors contained about 300 gigabases of sequencing data and around 80 million unique TCR sequences. A later genetic analysis used genome-wide SNP genotypes for about 55% of the 666 donors, treating that subset as a discovery cohort. A few DR-DQ haplotypes were handled as single units for association and clustering because linkage in the cohort was strong. The study was designed to test whether signatures of past pathogen exposure could be identified by cataloging public T cell receptors. Along with the approximately 600-subject first cohort, a separate validation cohort of over a hundred different subjects was used. HLA typing covered class I and class II loci at four-digit resolution. The genetic ancestry cluster associated with self-reported Caucasian donors included about 84% of the 398 genotyped donors. In a later analysis, previously published TCR beta repertoires from 666 donors were re-analyzed and high-resolution HLA genotyping was added so that TCR occurrence patterns could be studied. Typing coverage differed by locus: A, B, C, DRB1 and DQB1 were typed in about 629-640 donors, DQA1 in about 500, DPA1 in some 570, and DPB1 in about 450. Donor age, sex, ethnicity and CMV serostatus were collected together with the repertoire data. The later analysis used no new phenotypic data to find candidate immune exposures, relying instead on TCR beta sequences and their occurrence across donors. The study used immunosequencing to profile the T cell repertoires of under 700 subjects and linked those repertoires to cytomegalovirus serostatus. To predict cytomegalovirus infection status, the study brought together high-throughput TCR immunosequencing, statistical association of individual TCRs with disease status, and machine learning. Study-wide conclusions, independent of this receptor: Presence/absence analyses assumed roughly uniform sequencing depth across donors, an assumption that may not hold. The authors suggested that the approach could potentially be extended to other disease states and immunological phenotypes. While some public TCRs were present in many individuals, most TCR sequences turned up only very rarely across donors. Because some donors lacked HLA typing at each locus, the association tests relied only on the typed subset. A further reported finding was that TCR beta sequences accurately predicted the HLA-A and HLA-B alleles for most subjects in the first cohort. A later genetic analysis associated a missense DCLRE1C variant with V-gene and J-gene trimming of TCR beta chains, and an independent cohort replicated the association. According to a later genetic analysis, donors in an Asian-associated ancestry cluster had fewer N-insertions in productive TCRs than the roughly 700-donor mean. Only TCR beta chains were sequenced in this cohort, and the absence of alpha or paired-chain data limited detectable features. A later analysis associated about 18,000 TCR beta sequences with specific HLA alleles at a false discovery rate of 0.05. Most CMV-associated TCR beta chains appeared to be HLA-restricted in a later analysis, and the HLA associations seemed to be driven largely by CMV exposure. The classifier was reported to diagnose cytomegalovirus status with high specificity and sensitivity in both the original and validation cohorts. A few of the identified cytomegalovirus-associated TCR beta chains were confirmed in vitro to be specific for cytomegalovirus antigens. For the cohort, immune exposure information was limited to CMV serostatus. A later analysis found that TCR association rates varied across HLA loci, with DRB1 alleles showing the most associated TCRs and HLA-C alleles the fewest. In an earlier analysis of about 600 of the donors, most TCR beta V segments appeared in productive rearrangements about 87% or about 30% of the time, broadly matching IMGT annotations. The earlier analysis of nearly 600 of the donors excluded some 15 rarely observed V segments, including chromosome 9 orphons, because counts were too low. The 87-base-pair reads could not distinguish some IMGT-functional V segments, including TRBV6-2 and TRBV6-3, so those segments were excluded. Compared with equally common non-associated chains, HLA-associated TCR beta chains in a later analysis were more clonally expanded and had lower generation probabilities. Correlated functional status among segregating V segments might be attributable to linkage disequilibrium, but an unknown experimental factor could not be ruled out. A later analysis reported that several top co-occurrence clusters appeared linked to parvovirus B19, influenza, CMV and Epstein-Barr virus. When HLA alleles, especially DR and DQ, strongly co-occurred, attributing TCR associations to individual alleles was difficult. A group of highly shared sequence variants was considered likely to be a technical artifact of the sequencing pipeline. In the study, about 150 TCR beta chains were listed as associated with cytomegalovirus.

The library was prepared using the immunoSEQ multiplex PCR assay. For the multiplex PCR, a mixture combining 60 forward primers for TCR Vbeta segments and 13 reverse primers for TCR Jbeta segments was used. Amplification of the CDR3 region of rearranged TCR beta genes was performed with a multiplex PCR assay on genomic DNA. The Illumina HiSeq System was used to sequence the amplified TCR beta libraries as 87-base-pair reads. The authors' analysis ran thus. In a later analysis, tens of millions of unique TCR beta chains were counted across the roughly 670 repertoires, and approximately 9.9 million of these chains were shared by at least two donors. To remove PCR and sequencing errors, raw reads were error-corrected and collapsed into unique sequences using a nearest-neighbor algorithm that merged closely related sequences. To assign V, D and J gene segments, CDR3 sequences were aligned to IMGT reference sequences. For a sequence to be retained, a match of at least six nucleotides to both a V gene segment and a J gene segment was required. Rearrangements were called productive when the CDR3 lacked stop codons and stayed in frame with V and J; all others were non-productive. CDR3 was defined according to IMGT convention as the region running from the second conserved V-encoded cysteine to the conserved J-encoded phenylalanine. The earlier analysis of a few hundred of the donors excluded any sequence lacking an unambiguous match to a single V gene segment. An earlier analysis of some 610 of the donors called V segments functional above 56.7% productive rearrangements and segregating when the between-donor standard deviation exceeded 5%. A statistical classification framework was developed to diagnose cytomegalovirus status using the catalog of TCR beta chain sequences. V and J gene assignment, in a later analysis, came from comparing TCR nucleotide sequences with IMGT/GENE-DB human TR gene sequences. In a later analysis, CDR3 sequences and most-parsimonious VDJ recombination scenarios were assigned using the TCRdist pipeline. In a later analysis, each TCR beta chain was defined by its CDR3 amino acid sequence together with its V-gene family, and reads without a unique V-gene family were excluded. To address suspected cross-contamination and a sequencing artifact, a later analysis removed around 590 highly shared, low-generation-probability nucleotide sequences. In a later analysis, a clonal expansion index was calculated for each public chain from normalized within-repertoire ranks of inferred template counts. In a later analysis, generation probabilities were computed using a VDJ recombination model fitted to out-of-frame rearrangements, and the results were checked against IGoR. In a later analysis, hypergeometric tests were used to score TCR-TCR, TCR-HLA and TCR-CMV co-occurrence, with a repertoire-size bias correction applied to TCR pairs. A later analysis estimated false discovery rates by permuting HLA or CMV assignments 20 times. In a later analysis, co-occurring TCRs were grouped using DBSCAN, with TCRdist sequence similarity added in when clustering inside HLA-allele-positive subsets. Co-occurrence clustering excluded repertoires with fewer than 30,000 or more than 120,000 public chains, plus five with anomalous nucleotide sharing. TCRdb limited this immuneACCESS table to in-frame rearrangements with V and J called. A share of clones is missing; checked studies link under half to unresolved V genes, and the rest is unexplained. V and J calls plus clone size are reproduced from that table; the DNA served to infer D and trimming. This sample gives roughly 200,000 clones in total; about 89% of them show up just once. In total, the top ten clones hold roughly 1.3% of the sample.

The CDR3 holds 11 amino acids from the cysteine to the phenylalanine. Only the CDR3 part of the read is kept: 33 bases, read in frame from the first base. Trimming takes 5 bases off V and 5 bases off J; junction bases not matched to a gene: 1. Sequences GTSNPN (CDR1) and SVGIG (CDR2) are obtained from the germline V gene (reference sequence). The cohort comprised 550 to 700 healthy bone marrow donors. At the time of sampling, all cohort members were nominally healthy, though unrecorded immune exposures were likely present. The donor tested CMV seronegative and was one of the 352 seronegative cohort members. Every donor gave a peripheral blood sample, and the peripheral blood mononuclear cells from that sample were used for TCR beta sequencing. Genomic DNA was extracted from the blood cell samples with the Qiagen DNeasy Blood Extraction Kit. In regard to this clone: The target of this receptor is not known. Base quality data are lacking; no much larger clone is found one base away.

Specimen: PBMCs. The chain uses TRBV30 and TRBJ2-3, and 7 junction bases match TRBD2. The origin of this receptor is a man aged 25-40 years in good health and CMV-seronegative. CDR3 protein: CAWGRGDTQYF. The DNA sequence is as follows: TGTGCCTGGGGGAGGGGAGATACGCAGTATTTT.